This entry describes one TCR beta chain. In the authors' methods: Reference gene primer amplification gave nucleated cell count estimates. Generated by immunoSEQ multiplex PCR, the TCRdb table keeps only in-frame clones and is missing some. V, J and clone size are taken as reported in that table, and D and trimming were inferred from the DNA itself. The sample records about 150,000 clones, around 90% being singletons. This sample was taken from a study of blood T cell repertoires in COVID-19. Study at large: Samples representing acute and convalescent COVID-19 were sourced from the United States, Italy and Spain. Sample material is recorded as cDNA or gDNA derived from T cells, B-cell-depleted T cells, or PBMCs.

V lost 0 bases and J lost 6; bases outside the gene matches: 5. CDR1 and CDR2 from the germline V gene are SGHDT and YYEEEE. The CDR3 is made up of 16 amino acids. The sequencing sample was made of peripheral blood. This chain connects TRBV5-6 to TRBJ2-2; 10 nucleotides agree with TRBD1. This TCR was sampled from a man in his fifties or sixties with COVID-19, enrolled during active disease. For the CDR3, the DNA is TGTGCCAGCAGCTTGGCGGGGACAGGGGCGCCCGGGGAGCTGTTTTTT. Its translation is CASSLAGTGAPGELFF. Looking up the rest from reference TRBV5-6 and TRBJ2-2 gives the full variable domain: DAGVTQSPTHLIKTRGQQVTLRCSPKSGHDTVSWYQQALGQGPQFIFQYYEEEERQRGNFPDRFSGHQFPNYSSELNVNALLLGDSALYLCASSLAGTGAPGELFFGEGSRLTVL.